The sequence of this T cell receptor (beta chain) was determined in a study of shared clonotypes between healthy human individuals (dated by TCRdb to about 2020). Background for the entire study: Three men and a couple of women, aged 18 to 49 years, made up the cohort. Leukapheresis yielded between about 0.8 and 8.9 billion PBMCs per donor. Different laboratories and diverse techniques were used to prepare libraries and sequence TCR repertoires, to increase sequencing depth and limit assay-specific biases. To estimate repertoire size and how much clonotype sharing occurs between individuals, the study deeply sequenced the blood TCR repertoires of several healthy adults. Per donor, three plates each were used for CD4 naive and CD4 memory, two for CD8 naive, and one for CD8 memory.

The cysteine opens and the phenylalanine closes a CDR3 of 15 amino acids. CDR3 DNA only is kept here, 45 bases in frame from base 1. The germline V gene encodes CDR1 GTSNPN and CDR2 SVGIG (reference sequence). A distance of 13 bases separates the germline ends of V and J, which lose 4 bases and 0 bases respectively. What the study reported, not specific to this receptor: Based on pairwise subsampling, the degree of clonotype sharing among donors was expected to be affected by sequencing depth. Higher generation probabilities were observed for clonotypes shared by all four sorted-subset donors than for non-shared clonotypes. When several donors were compared, the shared fraction of clonotypes was 5% to 6.5% for naive CD4, around 3.5% for naive CD8, roughly 2.5% for memory CD4, and 0.3% to 0.5% for memory CD8. Sampling was limited to blood, and TCR repertoires in tissue likely differ from TCR repertoires in blood. Incomplete sequencing was indicated by rarefaction of sorted-subset datasets, despite the large sequencing depth. The genetic and exposure-history diversity represented was limited by the small number of donors. Naive subsets generally had larger estimated clonotype richness than memory subsets did.

Using the deep immunoSEQ assay, TCR CDR3 regions were amplified from genomic DNA by multiplex PCR. Genomic DNA extracted from each cell subset was distributed evenly over all wells of several immunoSEQ 96-well plates, and each plate served as one replicate. Each replicate PCR for sorted subsets received about 210 ng genomic DNA, equal to about 30,000 T cell genomes. Purified libraries were measured with a Qubit 3.0 fluorometer, size-checked on a Bioanalyzer 2100, and measured again with the KAPA Library Quantification kit. Every immunoSEQ 96-well plate was sequenced on a separate single-read 150-cycle Illumina NextSeq 550 flow cell. The study's own analysis went as follows. The immunoSEQ output contained only junctional sequences without quality scores, so filtering could not match that applied to full-length reads. Sequences were annotated with PyIR, a Python wrapper for IgBLAST v1.9, and V/J genes and CDR3 were assigned using IMGT germline references. Reads with weak V/J assignments (E-value above 1e-6), missing CDR3, stop codons, out-of-frame junctions, or ambiguous translated residues were removed. A V3J clonotype was defined by an identical inferred V gene, J gene, and CDR3 amino acid sequence. Percentage overlap between repertoires was computed as shared unique clonotypes divided by the size of the smaller repertoire. Richness of each repertoire was evaluated using RTK rarefaction, the Chao1 estimator, and Recon v2.1 estimates of unobserved clonotypes. Generation probabilities were computed with OLGA for all TCRbeta clonotypes obtained by the gDNA method from a few donors. In its TCRdb copy, this immuneACCESS table keeps in-frame sequences only and misses some clones. Where compared with another copy, unresolved V genes explain less than half of these, and the others have no known cause. Clone size and the V and J calls come from that table; the DNA yielded D and trimming. The table for this sample lists about 2 million clones; less than 95% of them were counted only once. The top ten clones comprise approximately 1.2% of the sample.

Details on this clone: Its cognate antigen has yet to be identified. No base qualities exist here, and no much larger clone lies one base off it.

CD8 naive samples consisted of CD45RO-negative cells that were positively selected for CCR7, yielding a CD45RA+CCR7+ population without TemRA cells. The donors were healthy, HIV-negative adults who had no recently reported acute infections or vaccinations. Every donor was a Caucasian adult residing in Nashville, Tennessee, USA. Blood was obtained by leukapheresis, after which PBMCs were separated by Ficoll-Histopaque density gradient centrifugation and cryopreserved in liquid nitrogen vapor phase. Analytical flow cytometry was used to check the purity and quantity of each magnetically sorted T cell population. Genomic DNA was isolated from each sorted fraction and quantified by UV absorbance on a Nanodrop 2000c.

In this chain, TRBV30 is recombined with TRBJ2-1; the D call is tentative, TRBD1 or TRBD2, as each matches 5 bases. The source of this sequence is a young man in good health. The sample consisted of naive CD8+ T cells sorted from blood. The sample's cell subset or site, from its label and the paper: CD45RA+CCR7+. Here is the DNA: TGTGCCTGGAAAGGGTGGGGGAGCTCCTACAATGAGCAGTTCTTC. It translates to CAWKGWGSSYNEQFF.